The 3 T cell receptor beta chains listed next were all sequenced from one sample in a study of OX40 agonist ivuxolimab in advanced cancers. Sequenced by immunoSEQ multiplex PCR; TCRdb stores in-frame clones only, minus some. The sample has about 69,000 clones, over 60% seen once; the top ten hold under 3%. The material sequenced was CD4+ or CD8+ T cells sorted from blood, taken in a trial of the OX40 agonist ivuxolimab. These TCRs come from an adult with an advanced solid tumor such as melanoma, head and neck, liver or kidney cancer.

V gene TRBV6-5 combines with J gene TRBJ2-2; weak D call: TRBD1 (6 bases). This CDR3 spans 15 amino acids. V shed 6 bases and J shed 0 bases, with 11 bases lying between them. CDR1 is MNHEY, CDR2 SVGAGI, per germline. The CDR3 spells CASRLGGANTGELFF. Here the CDR3 DNA reads TGTGCCAGCAGGTTAGGGGGTGCGAACACCGGGGAGCTGTTTTTT.

This chain connects TRBV5-8 to TRBJ2-5, with D unresolved. Germline-derived CDR1 and CDR2 are SGHTS and YDEGEE. Trimming shortened V by 3 bases and J by 4 bases, and 10 bases separated the two germline ends. The CDR3 covers 13 residues. CDR3 residues: CASSSPFGETQYF. The CDR3 DNA follows: TGTGCCAGCAGCTCCCCATTCGGAGAGACCCAGTACTTC.

The rearrangement uses TRBV19 and TRBJ2-1; the match to TRBD1 covers 9 bases. The V gene end was trimmed by 4 bases and the J gene end by 6 bases; junction bases not matched to a gene: 10. The CDR3 has 16 amino acids. Germline lookup yields CDR1 LNHDA and CDR2 SQIVND (reference sequence). The CDR3 is CASSKDPGQGGNEQFF. CDR3 nucleotides: TGTGCCAGTAGTAAGGACCCGGGACAGGGAGGCAATGAGCAGTTCTTC.